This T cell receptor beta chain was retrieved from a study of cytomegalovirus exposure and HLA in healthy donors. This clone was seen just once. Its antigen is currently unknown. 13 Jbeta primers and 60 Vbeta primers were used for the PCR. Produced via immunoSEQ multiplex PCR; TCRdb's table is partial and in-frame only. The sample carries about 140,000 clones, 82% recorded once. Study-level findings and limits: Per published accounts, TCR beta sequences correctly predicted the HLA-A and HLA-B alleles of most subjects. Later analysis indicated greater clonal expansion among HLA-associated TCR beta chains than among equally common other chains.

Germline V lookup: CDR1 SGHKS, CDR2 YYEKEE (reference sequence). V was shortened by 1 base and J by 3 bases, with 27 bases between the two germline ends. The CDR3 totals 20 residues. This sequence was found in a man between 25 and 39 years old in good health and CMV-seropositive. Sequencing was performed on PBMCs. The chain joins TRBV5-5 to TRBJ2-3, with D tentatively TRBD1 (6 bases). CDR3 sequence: CASSLMPSNYRAQGTDTQYF. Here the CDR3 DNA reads TGTGCCAGCAGCTTGATGCCGAGCAACTACAGGGCTCAAGGGACAGATACGCAGTATTTT.